This T cell receptor beta chain comes out of a study of T-cell reconstitution after alpha-beta-depleted transplantation in children listed by TCRdb under 2016. Study-wide context: Using TCR repertoire profiling, the study followed T-cell immune reconstitution in a quantitative way in children after TCRalphabeta/CD19-depleted allogeneic hematopoietic cell transplantation.

The label giving this sample's treatment or condition can be read as: allogeneic hematopoietic cell transplantation with graft depleted of TCRalphabeta T cells and CD19 B cells. The children who served as transplant recipients had been given grafts of TCRalphabeta/CD19-depleted allogeneic hematopoietic cells. This clonotype was seen many times. The specificity of this receptor is unknown. Base qualities are missing; no much larger clone stands one base away. The research as a whole found: In some patients, high TCRbeta diversity at day 60 was attributed to recipient T cells and intrathymic progenitors that had survived conditioning. The frequencies of hyperexpanded clones fell over the following months, and after one year, T-cell counts and TCRbeta diversity were mostly attributed to newly produced T cells. Apparently early alphabetaT-cell count recovery about two months after transplant reportedly relied on only several hundred rapidly expanded clones derived from non-depleted graft cells.

V sheds 0 bases and J sheds 1 base, leaving 9 bases between their ends. The CDR3 holds 15 amino acids from the cysteine to the phenylalanine. The DNA shown is the 45-base CDR3, in frame from base 1. CDR1 is given as SGHAT and CDR2 as FQNNGV, both from the germline V gene. Library preparation was by PCR. The sample was run on an Illumina HiSeq 2500. Molecular barcoding was employed in the preparation of TCR libraries, with unique molecular identifiers being used to normalize TCRbeta repertoire quantification. TCRdb itself trimmed the public reads at Q25 with fastp, ran MiXCR and retained productive beta chains. Rows are unified per CDR3 protein, each entry keeping the most common DNA and genes. Across this sample there are 600,000 to 800,000 distinct CDR3 sequences, with about an eighth seen only once. The ten largest account for 0.79% of the sample.

The source material was PBMCs, sampled before TCRalphabeta/CD19-depleted stem cell transplant. The chain links TRBV11-2 with TRBJ2-5, and possibly TRBD2, on 6 matching bases. This TCR was recovered from a girl under 10 years old with congenital amegakaryocytic thrombocytopenia, due to receive a stem cell transplant. The bases are TGTGCCAGCAGCTTAGATCCACTAGCCCAAGAGACCCAGTACTTC. This translates into CASSLDPLAQETQYF.